The 4 T cell receptor beta chains reported below all come from one sample, sequenced in a study of blood T cells in healthy people across ages. A second PCR of about 7 to 12 cycles used a sample-barcoded 5' primer and a J-beta primer mix. TCRdb independently ran MiXCR on the 5' RACE reads; one entry per CDR3 protein. Of 600,000 or so distinct CDR3 sequences in the sample, around 31% were seen once. What was sequenced was blood. The source of these receptors is a woman of 80 years or more in good health.

Regarding this clonotype: Given a much more abundant clone one base away, this may be a read error. V is TRBV11-2 and J is TRBJ2-1; 7 positions match TRBD2. V shed 5 bases and J 13 bases; nucleotides not matched to a gene: 14. This CDR3 has 14 amino acids. CDR1 is SGHAT and CDR2 is FQNNGV in the germline V gene. The CDR3 nucleotides are TGTGCCAGCAGCCCATTAGCGGGTACAGAGACCCAGTTCTTC. This gives the protein CASSPLAGTETQFF.

This clonotype was detected ten times or more. The rearrangement joins TRBV7-3 to TRBJ2-1, with 9 bases matching TRBD2. The trim removed 4 bases at V and 6 bases at J, leaving 13 bases unmatched. The CDR3 sequence is 17 residues long. Germline V CDR1 and CDR2: SGHTA, FQGTGA. The CDR3 sequence is CASSSTSGRGGGNEQFF. The CDR3 DNA reads as TGTGCCAGCAGCTCGACTAGCGGACGAGGAGGAGGCAATGAGCAGTTCTTC.

J is TRBJ2-3 and V is TRBV5-1; tentative D call: TRBD2 (5 bases). CDR3 length: 15 amino acids. Trimming shortened V by 2 bases and J by 2 bases, and 12 bases separated the two germline ends. Germline loops: CDR1 SGHRS, CDR2 YFSETQ. CDR3 region: CASSLGLSVTDTQYF. For the CDR3, the DNA is TGCGCCAGCAGCTTAGGACTCTCGGTCACAGATACGCAGTATTTT.

This clonotype was picked up a small number of times. The chain combines TRBV6-6 with TRBJ1-5; D uncertain. This CDR3 is built from 17 residues. Germline V lookup: CDR1 MNHNY, CDR2 SVGAGI (reference sequence). Trimming removed 0 bases at V and 0 bases at J, with 12 bases between. The DNA for the CDR3 is TGTGCCAGCAGTTACTCGATCGTAACATATAGCAATCAGCCCCAGCATTTT. Translating it yields CASSYSIVTYSNQPQHF.